This entry describes one T cell receptor beta chain. This CDR3 region has 14 residues. Looked up from germline, CDR1 is SGDLS and CDR2 is YYNGEE. Trimming removed 8 bases from V and 7 bases from J; junction bases left unmatched: 12. Clones were sequenced by immunoSEQ multiplex PCR, and TCRdb holds only the in-frame ones, with some missing. Of 150,000 or so clones listed, around nine tenths were seen once; the top ten hold 0.65% to 0.85%. This entry comes from a study of control samples from healthy donors and cancer patients. Material for sequencing was blood. This clonotype was obtained from a woman in her twenties or thirties in good health. V and J are TRBV9 and TRBJ2-1; 7 bases fit TRBD2. The CDR3 coding sequence is TGTGCCAGTGCCAGCGGGACCCACGGGAATGAGCAGTTCTTC. Translating it yields CASASGTHGNEQFF.